This T cell receptor (beta chain) comes out of a study of T-cell memory formation after mild COVID-19. MiXCR, applied by TCRdb to the 5' RACE reads, yields one record per CDR3 protein. This table holds about 610,000 distinct CDR3 sequences, roughly 17% found once. This clonotype occurred a few times. V gave up 4 bases and J gave up 3 bases; unmatched junction bases: 7. The CDR3 sequence is 16 residues long. Per germline, CDR1 MDHEN and CDR2 SYDVKM. The chain recombines TRBV28 with TRBJ2-7, with 12 bases matching TRBD2. Source material: PBMCs or a T cell subset sorted from them (not recorded which). This TCR came from an adult woman who had mild COVID-19 (a few samples of this study predate the infection). Cell type and time point are not known. CDR3: CASSSIGTSGYYEQYF. The CDR3 region has the DNA TGTGCCAGCAGTTCAATCGGGACTAGCGGGTACTACGAGCAGTACTTC.